Shown below are 6 T cell receptor beta chains from a single sample sequenced in a study of T cell responses to AZD1222 COVID-19 vaccine. Data came from immunoSEQ multiplex PCR; TCRdb stores just in-frame clones and leaves some out. The table includes more than 140,000 clones, just over 90% detected once. The sequencing here drew on peripheral blood, taken on day 0 of MenACWY control vaccination. These receptors all stem from an adult in good health.

This chain joins TRBV19 and TRBJ1-2; a weak D match, TRBD1 (6 bases). V was cut by 3 bases and J by 4 bases, with 18 bases left in between. The CDR3 is 16 residues long. CDR1 LNHDA and CDR2 SQIVND come from the germline V gene (reference sequence). The DNA of the CDR3 is TGTGCCAGTAGTATCACCGGGACACCTTTTGGCTATGGCTACACCTTC. As protein: CASSITGTPFGYGYTF.

The rearrangement links TRBV30 to TRBJ2-3; a possible D gene is TRBD2 (5 bases). Trimming stripped 0 bases from V and 4 bases from J, with 17 bases between. CDR3 length equals 16 residues. Germline assignment: CDR1 GTSNPN and CDR2 SVGIG (reference sequence). CDR3 residues: CAWSVLRSWEPDTQYF. CDR3 nucleotides: TGTGCCTGGAGTGTACTACGGTCGTGGGAGCCAGATACGCAGTATTTT.

The J gene is TRBJ2-1, the V gene TRBV15, with D unresolved. The CDR3 has 10 amino acids. V was shortened by 2 bases and J by 7 bases, with 0 bases between the two germline ends. From germline, CDR1 is LNHNV and CDR2 YYDKDF (reference sequence). The CDR3 coding sequence is TGTGCCACCAGCAGAAATGAGCAGTTCTTC. Amino acid sequence: CATSRNEQFF.

The chain has TRBV6-2 or TRBV6-3 and TRBJ2-3; D gene ambiguous. V was trimmed by 3 bases and J by 2 bases, leaving 9 bases between them. Germline CDR1 reads MNHEY; CDR2 reads SVGEGT. This CDR3 region has 14 residues. This CDR3 reads CASSYVGPTDTQYF. The CDR3 nucleotides are TGTGCCAGCAGTTATGTGGGCCCCACAGATACGCAGTATTTT.

The chain employs TRBV20-1 and TRBJ1-5; TRBD1 is a possible D gene (6 bases). CDR1 is DFQATT and CDR2 is SNEGSKA in the germline V gene (reference sequence). CDR3 length: 14 amino acids. Trimming left V 3 bases short and J 4 bases short, with 13 bases between. CDR3: CSASMDSPNQPQHF. In nucleotides, the CDR3 is TGCAGTGCTAGTATGGACAGCCCGAATCAGCCCCAGCATTTT.

The J gene is TRBJ1-4, the V gene TRBV6-6; 8 bases map to TRBD1. V shed 5 bases, J shed 6 bases, and the junction held 8 bases outside the gene matches. Looked up from germline, CDR1 is MNHNY and CDR2 is SVGAGI (reference sequence). The CDR3 covers 15 residues. This chain's CDR3 is CASSLADRADEKLFF. CDR3 bases: TGTGCCAGCAGTCTAGCGGACAGGGCGGATGAAAAACTGTTTTTT.